These T cell receptor beta chains were read from a single sample in a study of shared clonotypes between healthy human individuals. Sequencing used immunoSEQ multiplex PCR; TCRdb keeps in-frame clones, though not all of them. This table has about 340,000 clones, around 79% appearing once. The sample comprised memory CD4+ T cells sorted from blood. All receptors derive from a man aged 25 to 40 in good health. The CDR3 runs from the conserved cysteine through the conserved F or W. A D gene is named only where the DNA matches it firmly. Clone size, where shown, is once, few, many, or a class for clones that have expanded.

clone size: .; J gene: TRBJ2-7; D gene: .; V gene: TRBV28; CDR3 DNA: TGTGCCAGCCTTGCGCGGGCCATCAGAGGGATCGGCCCCTACGAGCAGTACTTC; CDR3 protein: CASLARAIRGIGPYEQYF
clone size: .; J gene: TRBJ1-5; D gene: .; V gene: TRBV10-3; CDR3 DNA: TGTGCCATCAGTGATTTTTCGGCGGGGGGAACCAATCAGCCCCAGCATTTT; CDR3 protein: CAISDFSAGGTNQPQHF
clone size: .; J gene: TRBJ2-1; D gene: .; V gene: TRBV5-1; CDR3 DNA: TGCGCCAGCAGCTTCGGTAGCGGTTATAATGAGCAGTTCTTC; CDR3 protein: CASSFGSGYNEQFF
clone size: .; J gene: TRBJ2-7; D gene: TRBD2; V gene: TRBV7-8; CDR3 DNA: TGTGCCAGCAGATCCACTAGCGGGATTGAGGGCGAGCAGTACTTC; CDR3 protein: CASRSTSGIEGEQYF
clone size: .; J gene: TRBJ2-7; D gene: .; V gene: TRBV4-2; CDR3 DNA: TGTGCCAGCAGCCCGTGGACGGAGATCTACGAGCAGTACTTC; CDR3 protein: CASSPWTEIYEQYF
clone size: .; J gene: TRBJ1-4; D gene: .; V gene: TRBV5-1; CDR3 DNA: TGCGCCAGCAGCTCCGGGCCTAATGAAAAACTGTTTTTT; CDR3 protein: CASSSGPNEKLFF
clone size: few; J gene: TRBJ2-1; D gene: TRBD2; V gene: TRBV6-1; CDR3 DNA: TGTGCCAGCGGATCCGGGACTAGCGGGTTCCCTTCTCTCTTC; CDR3 protein: CASGSGTSGFPSLF
clone size: .; J gene: TRBJ2-5; D gene: .; V gene: TRBV18; CDR3 DNA: TGTGCCAGCTCACCCAGGACGGGGGTTGGTGAGACCCAGTACTTC; CDR3 protein: CASSPRTGVGETQYF
clone size: .; J gene: TRBJ1-1; D gene: .; V gene: TRBV28; CDR3 DNA: TGTGCCAGCAGTCAAATACCAAAGAACACTGAAGCTTTCTTT; CDR3 protein: CASSQIPKNTEAFF
clone size: many; J gene: TRBJ2-7; D gene: TRBD2; V gene: TRBV5-1; CDR3 DNA: TGCGCCAGCAGCGTGGAACCGGGACTAGCCCGCGAGCAGTACTTC; CDR3 protein: CASSVEPGLAREQYF
clone size: .; J gene: TRBJ2-3; D gene: TRBD1; V gene: TRBV7-8; CDR3 DNA: TGTGCCAGCAGCTCGTCGACGGGACAGGACACAGATACGCAGTATTTT; CDR3 protein: CASSSSTGQDTDTQYF
clone size: few; J gene: TRBJ1-5; D gene: TRBD1; V gene: TRBV27; CDR3 DNA: TGTGCCAGCAGTGATAGACAGGGCCATGGCAATCAGCCCCAGCATTTT; CDR3 protein: CASSDRQGHGNQPQHF
clone size: .; J gene: TRBJ2-6; D gene: .; V gene: TRBV27; CDR3 DNA: TGTGCCAGCAGTGCCCGGACAGTCCTCAGCTCTGGGGCCAACGTCCTGACTTTC; CDR3 protein: CASSARTVLSSGANVLTF
clone size: .; J gene: TRBJ1-5; D gene: TRBD1; V gene: TRBV5-8; CDR3 DNA: TGTGCCAGCAGCGCCGGGACAGGGGTCAATCAGCCCCAGCATTTT; CDR3 protein: CASSAGTGVNQPQHF
clone size: .; J gene: TRBJ2-3; D gene: .; V gene: TRBV6-4; CDR3 DNA: TGTGCCAGCAGTACGGACTTAGCTGCAGATACGCAGTATTTT; CDR3 protein: CASSTDLAADTQYF
clone size: many; J gene: TRBJ2-7; D gene: .; V gene: TRBV6-1; CDR3 DNA: TGTGCCAGCGGTCAAGGCTTCTACGAGCAGTACTTC; CDR3 protein: CASGQGFYEQYF
clone size: .; J gene: TRBJ2-7; D gene: TRBD1; V gene: TRBV18; CDR3 DNA: TGTGCCAGCTCCTCCGAGACAGGGGTTTACGAGCAGTACTTC; CDR3 protein: CASSSETGVYEQYF
clone size: .; J gene: TRBJ1-5; D gene: .; V gene: TRBV2; CDR3 DNA: TGTGCCAGCAGTGACAGCAATCAGCCCCAGCATTTT; CDR3 protein: CASSDSNQPQHF
clone size: .; J gene: TRBJ2-2; D gene: TRBD2; V gene: TRBV6-6; CDR3 DNA: TGTGCCAGCAGTTACGGGGGGGGTTCGCAGGAGCTGTTTTTT; CDR3 protein: CASSYGGGSQELFF
clone size: .; J gene: TRBJ2-1; D gene: .; V gene: TRBV7-9; CDR3 DNA: TGTGCCAGCAGCTTGGACGCGCCCTGGGAGCAGTTCTTC; CDR3 protein: CASSLDAPWEQFF
clone size: .; J gene: TRBJ2-1; D gene: .; V gene: TRBV19; CDR3 DNA: TGTGCCAGTAGTCCAAGGCGGACCCCCCATGAGCAGTTCTTC; CDR3 protein: CASSPRRTPHEQFF
clone size: .; J gene: TRBJ2-1; D gene: .; V gene: TRBV2; CDR3 DNA: TGTGCCAGCAGCGGAGAGAGAGATGAGCAGTTCTTC; CDR3 protein: CASSGERDEQFF
clone size: .; J gene: TRBJ2-5; D gene: TRBD1; V gene: TRBV28; CDR3 DNA: TGTGCCAGCGCTCCAAACAGGGGTCTCCAAGAGACCCAGTACTTC; CDR3 protein: CASAPNRGLQETQYF
clone size: many; J gene: TRBJ2-5; D gene: .; V gene: TRBV18; CDR3 DNA: TGTGCCAGCTCGCCTCGCCCGGGGCGAGTCGAGACCCAGTACTTC; CDR3 protein: CASSPRPGRVETQYF
clone size: .; J gene: TRBJ2-1; D gene: .; V gene: TRBV25-1; CDR3 DNA: TGTGCCAGCTGTGGCCGGGGGAACGGTGAGCAGTTCTTC; CDR3 protein: CASCGRGNGEQFF
clone size: .; J gene: TRBJ2-1; D gene: TRBD2; V gene: TRBV11-3; CDR3 DNA: TGTGCCAGCAGCTCGGGACTAGCGGGGGACAATGAGCAGTTCTTC; CDR3 protein: CASSSGLAGDNEQFF
clone size: .; J gene: TRBJ1-1; D gene: .; V gene: TRBV18; CDR3 DNA: TGTGCCAGCTCACTAAGTCGGGACACCACTGAAGCTTTCTTT; CDR3 protein: CASSLSRDTTEAFF
clone size: once; J gene: TRBJ2-1; D gene: .; V gene: TRBV6-1; CDR3 DNA: TGTGCCAGCAGTGAAGTTTACAGCCACAATGAGCAGTTCTTC; CDR3 protein: CASSEVYSHNEQFF
clone size: once; J gene: TRBJ2-1; D gene: TRBD2; V gene: TRBV29-1; CDR3 DNA: TGCAGCGTTGTCCCTACTAGCGGAACTTACAATGAGCAGTTCTTC; CDR3 protein: CSVVPTSGTYNEQFF
clone size: .; J gene: TRBJ2-7; D gene: .; V gene: TRBV4-3; CDR3 DNA: TGCGCCAGCAGCCAAGACGGTAGGGGACCGCAGTACTTC; CDR3 protein: CASSQDGRGPQYF
clone size: .; J gene: TRBJ1-5; D gene: .; V gene: TRBV27; CDR3 DNA: TGTGCCAGCAGTTTCGGCAGGGGCTATCAGCCCCAGCATTTT; CDR3 protein: CASSFGRGYQPQHF
clone size: .; J gene: TRBJ2-7; D gene: .; V gene: TRBV6-1; CDR3 DNA: TGTGCCAGCAGTGATCCGGCGGAGACCGGAGGACGGTACTTC; CDR3 protein: CASSDPAETGGRYF
clone size: once; J gene: TRBJ2-1; D gene: TRBD2; V gene: TRBV7-7; CDR3 DNA: TGTGCTATCCTAGCGGGGACACCGGCAACCAATGAGCAGTTCTTC; CDR3 protein: CAILAGTPATNEQFF
clone size: few; J gene: TRBJ2-5; D gene: .; V gene: TRBV2; CDR3 DNA: TGTGCCAGCAGTGAAGTTCGGAGCTCAGAGACCCAGTACTTC; CDR3 protein: CASSEVRSSETQYF
clone size: .; J gene: TRBJ2-1; D gene: TRBD2; V gene: TRBV5-4; CDR3 DNA: TGTGCCAGCAGCTGGGGACTAGCGGGAAAGAGGTTGTATAATGAGCAGTTCTTC; CDR3 protein: CASSWGLAGKRLYNEQFF
clone size: .; J gene: TRBJ2-5; D gene: .; V gene: TRBV6-1; CDR3 DNA: TGTGCCAGCAGTGAAACCCTCGTCACCCAGTACTTC; CDR3 protein: CASSETLVTQYF
clone size: medium-sized; J gene: TRBJ2-7; D gene: .; V gene: TRBV18; CDR3 DNA: TGTGCCAGCTCACCACTAGGGACATCCTACGAGCAGTACTTC; CDR3 protein: CASSPLGTSYEQYF
clone size: .; J gene: TRBJ2-6; D gene: .; V gene: TRBV7-8; CDR3 DNA: TGTGCCAGCAGCTTAATCCTTCTCTCTGGGGCCAACGTCCTGACTTTC; CDR3 protein: CASSLILLSGANVLTF
clone size: many; J gene: TRBJ2-2; D gene: .; V gene: TRBV18; CDR3 DNA: TGTGCCAGCTCAAGGGATAACACCGGGGAGCTGTTTTTT; CDR3 protein: CASSRDNTGELFF
clone size: .; J gene: TRBJ1-6; D gene: TRBD1; V gene: TRBV7-9; CDR3 DNA: TGTGCCAGCAGCCGATTAGGGACAGGGGGCGTAAATTCACCCCTCCACTTT; CDR3 protein: CASSRLGTGGVNSPLHF
clone size: .; J gene: TRBJ2-1; D gene: TRBD2; V gene: TRBV7-6; CDR3 DNA: TGTGCCAGCAGCCGGGTGGGTCGGGGGGTGCGCGGGAGTCGGCATGAGCAGTTCTTC; CDR3 protein: CASSRVGRGVRGSRHEQFF
clone size: .; J gene: TRBJ2-4; D gene: .; V gene: TRBV27; CDR3 DNA: TGTGCCAGCACCGAATTAGGGACGACCAAAAACATTCAGTACTTC; CDR3 protein: CASTELGTTKNIQYF
clone size: .; J gene: TRBJ2-1; D gene: TRBD1; V gene: TRBV28; CDR3 DNA: TGTGCCAGCAGTTTAGGGACAGGGGGGTGGTTGGATGAGCAGTTCTTC; CDR3 protein: CASSLGTGGWLDEQFF